This T cell receptor beta chain originates from a study of T cell responses to AZD1222 COVID-19 vaccine. Study-wide results and limits: Mapped onto spike, vaccine-associated CD4 TCRs spanned it and were dominant at 160-218 and 743-854. Baseline seropositivity characterized only a handful of AZD1222 recipients. The study found Spike-specific TCR breadth and depth rose after two AZD1222 doses.

The method was immunoSEQ multiplex PCR; TCRdb's version includes in-frame clones alone and lacks a portion of them. The sample records 95,000 to 150,000 clones, around 89% being singletons. Turning to this clone: Antigen unknown.

J was trimmed by 1 base and V by 1 base; bases with no gene match: 0. This CDR3 comprises 15 residues. In germline, CDR1 is SGHVS, CDR2 FQNEAQ. This rearrangement joins TRBV7-8 to TRBJ1-1; TRBD1 agrees at 10 bases. This receptor was obtained from an adult in good health. The material was peripheral blood, obtained on day 0 of AZD1222 vaccination. For the CDR3, the DNA is TGTGCCAGCAGCTTAGGGACAGGGGGGAACACTGAAGCTTTCTTT. It codes for CASSLGTGGNTEAFF.